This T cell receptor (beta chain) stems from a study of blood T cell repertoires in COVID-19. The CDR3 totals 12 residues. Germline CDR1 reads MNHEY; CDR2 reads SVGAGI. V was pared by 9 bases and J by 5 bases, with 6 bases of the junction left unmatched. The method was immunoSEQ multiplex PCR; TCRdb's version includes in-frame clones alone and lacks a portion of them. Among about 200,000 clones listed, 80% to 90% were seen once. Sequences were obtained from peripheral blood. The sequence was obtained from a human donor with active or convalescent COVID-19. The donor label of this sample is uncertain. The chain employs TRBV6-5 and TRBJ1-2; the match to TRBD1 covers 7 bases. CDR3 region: CARSTGVYGYTF. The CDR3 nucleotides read TGTGCCAGGTCTACAGGGGTATATGGCTACACCTTC.